These T cell receptor beta chains were read from a single sample in a study of cytomegalovirus exposure and HLA in healthy donors. Libraries were prepared by immunoSEQ multiplex PCR; TCRdb keeps only in-frame clonotypes and omits some of them. This sample yields approximately 190,000 clones, of which 70% to 85% are seen a single time; around 3.5% belongs to the top ten. Specimen: PBMCs. These receptor sequences come from a man in his forties in good health and CMV-seropositive. Both conserved end residues are part of each CDR3. D genes are given only for firm matches. Not every row has a clone size; where given, it reads once, few, many or a size class.

d_call	j_call	v_call	clone_size	cdr3_aa	cdr3_nt
NA	TRBJ2-7	TRBV6-5	NA	CASRPGSSFLEQYF	TGTGCCAGCAGACCAGGGTCGTCTTTTCTCGAGCAGTACTTC
NA	TRBJ1-1	TRBV21-1	NA	CASSKGPGWDTEAFF	TGTGCCAGCAGCAAAGGGCCAGGCTGGGACACTGAAGCTTTCTTT
TRBD2	TRBJ2-5	TRBV5-8	NA	CASSFGGWLVETQYF	TGTGCCAGCAGCTTCGGGGGGTGGTTGGTGGAGACCCAGTACTTC
TRBD1	TRBJ1-2	TRBV7-2	NA	CASSPTGERGYTF	TGTGCCAGCAGCCCGACAGGGGAGAGGGGCTACACCTTC
NA	TRBJ2-4	TRBV18	NA	CASSPPVGRAKNIQYF	TGTGCCAGCTCACCACCGGTGGGCCGTGCCAAAAACATTCAGTACTTC
NA	TRBJ2-3	TRBV30	NA	CAWSPIVGLGYRTDTQYF	TGTGCCTGGAGTCCTATTGTGGGACTCGGATATAGAACAGATACGCAGTATTTT
TRBD1	TRBJ2-1	TRBV6-5	few	CASSLDRVGYNEQFF	TGTGCCAGCAGCTTGGACAGGGTAGGGTACAATGAGCAGTTCTTC
NA	TRBJ1-6	TRBV19	NA	CASSIRPGDESPLHF	TGTGCCAGTAGTATAAGGCCCGGAGATGAGTCACCCCTCCACTTT
NA	TRBJ2-6	TRBV15	NA	CATEGGGPSGANVLTF	TGTGCCACCGAAGGGGGGGGTCCCTCTGGGGCCAACGTCCTGACTTTC
NA	TRBJ1-2	TRBV30	NA	CAWSDPHGGAGSVIYGYTF	TGTGCCTGGAGTGATCCCCACGGGGGGGCGGGTTCGGTGATCTATGGCTACACCTTC
NA	TRBJ2-3	TRBV5-4	NA	CASRTAGDTQYF	TGTGCCAGCAGAACTGCCGGGGATACGCAGTATTTT
NA	TRBJ1-2	TRBV19	NA	CASSIGGLGGYTF	TGTGCCAGTAGTATCGGGGGGCTCGGAGGCTACACCTTC
TRBD2	TRBJ2-3	TRBV9	NA	CASSAGTSASTDTQYF	TGTGCCAGCAGCGCAGGGACTAGCGCCAGCACAGATACGCAGTATTTT
NA	TRBJ1-2	TRBV6-1	NA	CASSELVSGYGYTF	TGTGCCAGCAGTGAACTGGTGTCGGGCTATGGCTACACCTTC
TRBD2	TRBJ2-7	TRBV15	NA	CATSLDRVAGGEYF	TGTGCCACCAGCCTAGATCGGGTAGCGGGAGGGGAGTACTTC
NA	TRBJ2-1	TRBV6-1	NA	CASSSVGSYNEQFF	TGTGCCAGCAGTTCTGTCGGCTCCTACAATGAGCAGTTCTTC
TRBD2	TRBJ2-1	TRBV11-3	NA	CASSLGFGTSGKDEQFF	TGTGCCAGCAGCTTAGGGTTCGGGACTAGCGGGAAGGATGAGCAGTTCTTC
TRBD1	TRBJ1-4	TRBV4-1	NA	CASSRRNDLTGPNEKLFF	TGCGCCAGCAGCCGAAGAAACGATCTGACAGGGCCTAATGAAAAACTGTTTTTT
NA	TRBJ2-7	TRBV6-5	NA	CASRPQGTVYEQYF	TGTGCCAGCAGGCCACAGGGTACGGTCTACGAGCAGTACTTC
TRBD1	TRBJ2-2	TRBV6-1	NA	CASSWTGKNTGELFF	TGTGCCAGCTCATGGACAGGGAAGAACACCGGGGAGCTGTTTTTT
NA	TRBJ2-1	TRBV27	NA	CATRWPGNNEQFF	TGTGCCACGCGTTGGCCAGGGAACAATGAGCAGTTCTTC
NA	TRBJ2-5	TRBV13	NA	CASSLGGEETQYF	TGTGCCAGCAGCTTAGGAGGGGAAGAGACCCAGTACTTC
TRBD2	TRBJ2-7	TRBV6-1	NA	CASSEVGLAGSVQYF	TGTGCCAGCAGTGAGGTGGGACTAGCGGGAAGTGTGCAGTACTTC
TRBD2	TRBJ2-5	TRBV28	NA	CASSTSSGSGETQYF	TGTGCCAGCAGTACCTCTAGCGGGAGCGGGGAGACCCAGTACTTC
NA	TRBJ2-7	TRBV25-1	NA	CASSDGARGKLPVEQYF	TGTGCCAGCAGTGACGGGGCACGCGGGAAGCTCCCCGTCGAGCAGTACTTC
TRBD1	TRBJ2-5	TRBV28	few	CASSLQGQRIRKETQYF	TGTGCCAGCAGTTTACAGGGACAGCGGATCAGGAAAGAGACCCAGTACTTC
NA	TRBJ1-6	TRBV4-1	once	CASSIQSSPLHF	TGCGCCAGCAGCATTCAGTCGTCACCCCTCCACTTT
TRBD1	TRBJ2-2	TRBV11-3	once	CASSPHGQGLAGELFF	TGTGCCAGCAGCCCCCACGGACAGGGGTTGGCCGGGGAGCTGTTTTTT
NA	TRBJ2-7	TRBV4-2	NA	CASSQDGGTSSYEQYF	TGTGCCAGCAGCCAAGATGGGGGGACCAGCTCCTACGAGCAGTACTTC
NA	TRBJ2-7	TRBV5-4	NA	CASSQNSPAYEQYF	TGTGCCAGCAGCCAAAACAGTCCTGCCTACGAGCAGTACTTC
TRBD1	TRBJ1-3	TRBV5-1	NA	CASSLGDRVSGNTIYF	TGCGCCAGCAGCTTGGGGGACAGGGTTTCTGGAAACACCATATATTTT
TRBD1	TRBJ1-2	TRBV5-4	few	CASRRTGDGGYTF	TGTGCCAGCAGACGGACAGGGGATGGTGGCTACACCTTC
NA	TRBJ2-6	TRBV5-4	NA	CASSLDTYSGANVLTF	TGTGCCAGCAGCTTAGACACTTACTCTGGGGCCAACGTCCTGACTTTC
TRBD2	TRBJ2-7	TRBV10-1	once	CAKLAGGPDEQYF	TGCGCCAAGCTAGCGGGAGGGCCCGACGAGCAGTACTTC
TRBD2	TRBJ2-3	TRBV4-3	NA	CASSQDRTSGTDTQYF	TGCGCCAGCAGCCAAGATAGGACTAGCGGCACAGATACGCAGTATTTT
TRBD2	TRBJ2-1	TRBV7-8	NA	CASSLVVAGGVNYNEQFF	TGTGCCAGCAGCTTAGTGGTAGCGGGAGGTGTGAATTACAATGAGCAGTTCTTC
TRBD2	TRBJ2-4	TRBV11-2	NA	CASSPGREGNIQYF	TGTGCCAGCAGCCCCGGGAGGGAAGGAAACATTCAGTACTTC
NA	TRBJ2-5	TRBV20-1	NA	CSARLGETQYF	TGCAGTGCTAGACTAGGAGAGACCCAGTACTTC
NA	TRBJ1-1	TRBV10-3	NA	CAISAFLSNTEAFF	TGTGCCATCAGTGCCTTCTTGTCTAACACTGAAGCTTTCTTT
TRBD2	TRBJ2-3	TRBV5-1	NA	CASSLGTSGVGDTQYF	TGCGCCAGCAGCCTAGGGACTAGCGGGGTGGGAGATACGCAGTATTTT
NA	TRBJ1-4	TRBV5-8	once	CASSYNRRINEKLFF	TGTGCCAGCAGCTACAACCGGCGGATTAATGAAAAACTGTTTTTT
NA	TRBJ2-5	TRBV10-3	once	CAISFKETQYF	TGTGCCATCAGCTTTAAAGAGACCCAGTACTTC
TRBD2	TRBJ2-5	TRBV7-2	NA	CASSLGAGEVETQYF	TGTGCCAGCAGCTTAGGAGCGGGAGAGGTGGAGACCCAGTACTTC
NA	TRBJ1-4	TRBV7-2	NA	CASSLAAGFGNEKLFF	TGTGCCAGCAGCTTAGCGGCAGGGTTCGGTAATGAAAAACTGTTTTTT
TRBD1	TRBJ2-7	TRBV11-2	NA	CASSLGPGGEQYF	TGTGCCAGCAGCTTAGGTCCAGGGGGCGAGCAGTACTTC
NA	TRBJ2-5	TRBV19	NA	CASSIDRGWQETQYF	TGTGCCAGTAGTATAGACAGGGGATGGCAGGAGACCCAGTACTTC
NA	TRBJ2-7	TRBV2	NA	CASGRDLDSYEQYF	TGTGCCAGCGGCCGGGATCTCGACTCCTACGAGCAGTACTTC
NA	TRBJ1-3	TRBV5-4	NA	CASSLAGGNTIYF	TGTGCCAGCAGCTTGGCCGGGGGGAACACCATATATTTT
NA	TRBJ1-1	TRBV6-5	once	CASTPSWDKPWEAFF	TGTGCCAGCACCCCCTCATGGGACAAACCGTGGGAAGCTTTCTTT
NA	TRBJ1-2	TRBV27	once	CASSLQDEGYGYTF	TGTGCCAGCAGTTTACAGGACGAGGGCTATGGCTACACCTTC
TRBD1	TRBJ2-3	TRBV7-9	NA	CSSSLGAGQGPTDTQYF	TGTTCCAGCAGCTTAGGCGCCGGACAGGGGCCCACAGATACGCAGTATTTT
TRBD1	TRBJ2-1	TRBV6-6	NA	CASSLTGQGYNEQFF	TGTGCCAGCAGCCTAACGGGACAGGGGTACAATGAGCAGTTCTTC
NA	TRBJ1-2	TRBV6-5	NA	CASRRGPDGYTF	TGTGCCAGCAGAAGGGGCCCGGATGGCTACACCTTC
TRBD2	TRBJ2-7	TRBV19	NA	CASSPGLASYEQYF	TGTGCCAGTAGTCCGGGACTAGCTTCCTACGAGCAGTACTTC
TRBD1	TRBJ1-1	TRBV11-3	NA	CASSPGTGRNTEAFF	TGTGCCAGCAGCCCAGGGACAGGGAGAAACACTGAAGCTTTCTTT
NA	TRBJ2-2	TRBV10-3	NA	CAIKAGNTGELFF	TGTGCCATCAAGGCAGGGAACACCGGGGAGCTGTTTTTT